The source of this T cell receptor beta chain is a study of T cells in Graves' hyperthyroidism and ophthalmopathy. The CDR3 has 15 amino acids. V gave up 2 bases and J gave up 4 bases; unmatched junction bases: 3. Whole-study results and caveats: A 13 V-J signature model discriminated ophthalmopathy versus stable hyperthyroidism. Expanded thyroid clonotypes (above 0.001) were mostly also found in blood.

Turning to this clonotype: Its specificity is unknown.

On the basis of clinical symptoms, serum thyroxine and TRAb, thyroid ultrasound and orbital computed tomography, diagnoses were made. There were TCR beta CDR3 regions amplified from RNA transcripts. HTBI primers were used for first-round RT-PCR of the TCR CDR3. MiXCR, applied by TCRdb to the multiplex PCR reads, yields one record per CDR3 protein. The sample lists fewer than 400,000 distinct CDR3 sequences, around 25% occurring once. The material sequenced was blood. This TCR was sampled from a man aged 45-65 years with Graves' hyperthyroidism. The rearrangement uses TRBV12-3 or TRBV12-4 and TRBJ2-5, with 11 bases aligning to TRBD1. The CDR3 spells CASSLPGQGGETQYF. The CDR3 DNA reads TGTGCCAGCAGTTTACCGGGACAGGGGGGAGAGACCCAGTACTTC.